Below are 21 T cell receptor beta chains sequenced from a single sample in a study of prognosis after radiotherapy for stage I lung cancer (dated by TCRdb to the early 2020s). Data came from an Illumina HiSeq 3000. Two rounds of multiplex PCR on genomic DNA were used to amplify the TCR beta CDR3 region. The first PCR round used primers specific to each TRBV and TRBJ gene, and the primer sequences were filed in Chinese patent CN105087789A. Starting from the raw public reads, TCRdb applied fastp trimming at Q25, assembled clones with MiXCR and retained in-frame beta chains. Each CDR3 protein appears once, grouped with its most common genes and DNA. The sample table shows around 30,000 distinct CDR3 sequences, and more than 30% are seen once. Jointly, the top ten make up around 27% of the sample. The starting material was PBMCs, obtained before or after stereotactic body radiation therapy (not recorded which). The receptor source for this set is a donor aged 50 or older with non-small cell lung cancer.

Points on this clonotype: A junction end diverges from the germline sequence, so it may reflect a read error. The rearrangement joins TRBV5-1 to TRBJ1-2, with 8 bases matching TRBD1. CDR3 length: 15 amino acids. Looked up from germline, CDR1 is SGHRS and CDR2 is YFSETQ. CDR3 DNA sequence: TGCGCCATCAGCTTGGGAGGACAGGGCCTCTATGGCCACACCTTC. This encodes CAISLGGQGLYGHTF.

About this clonotype: This may stem from a read error, because a much larger clone lies one nucleotide away. V is TRBV29-1 and J is TRBJ2-2; TRBD2 aligns across 7 bases. The CDR3 runs to 15 residues. CDR1 is SQVTM and CDR2 is ANQGSEA in the germline V gene. The CDR3 DNA sequence: TGCAGCGTTGTAGAAGGGACTACGAACACCGGGGATCTGTTTTTT. As protein: CSVVEGTTNTGDLFF.

The CDR3 DNA is TGTGCCAGCAGTTTGCCCCAGGCGCCGTATGGCTACACCTTC. Residues: CASSLPQAPYGYTF. The chain links TRBV28 to TRBJ1-2, with unresolved D. The V end lost 3 bases, the J end lost 5 bases, and 13 bases lay between the germline ends. The CDR3 runs to 14 residues. Per the germline V gene, CDR1 is MDHEN and CDR2 is SYDVKM.

At least ten counts were recorded for this clonotype. The V call is TRBV12-3 or TRBV12-4, the J call TRBJ2-3; 8 nucleotides agree with TRBD2. V was clipped by 6 bases and J by 0 bases; unmatched bases: 11. This CDR3 contains 17 residues. The CDR3 region is CASRLESGGLSTDTQYF. CDR3 nucleotides: TGTGCCAGCAGGTTGGAGAGCGGGGGCCTTAGCACAGATACGCAGTATTTT.

This clonotype showed up many times. The chain couples TRBV7-2 to TRBJ1-2, with 9 bases matching TRBD1. This CDR3 comprises 15 residues. The ends lost 5 bases at V and 5 bases at J; junction bases unmatched: 9. Per the germline V gene, CDR1 is SGHTA and CDR2 is FQGNSA. CDR3 nucleotides: TGTGCCAGCAGCCTCACCGGACAGGGGCATTATGGCTACACCTTC. Its protein is CASSLTGQGHYGYTF.

This clonotype was picked up many times. The V and J genes are TRBV5-1 and TRBJ1-5; a possible D gene is TRBD1 (6 bases). Germline values: CDR1 SGHRS, CDR2 YFSETQ. CDR3 length equals 15 residues. V dropped 0 bases and J dropped 4 bases, with 11 bases sitting between them. In DNA form, the CDR3 reads TGCGCCAGCAGCTTGGGGCAGGGGCCAAATCAGCCCCAGCATTTT. Translation gives CASSLGQGPNQPQHF.

Many counts were recorded for this clonotype. This rearrangement joins TRBV4-2 to TRBJ1-1; 10 positions match TRBD1. Germline CDR1 LGHNA, CDR2 YNFKEQ. V lost 0 bases and J lost 4; bases outside the gene matches: 2. The CDR3 runs 15 residues. The CDR3 region has the DNA TGTGCCAGCAGCCAAGAGGGACAGGGGATCACTGAAGCTTTCTTT. Encoded protein: CASSQEGQGITEAFF.

The table lists this clonotype with many counts. The chain joins TRBV20-1 to TRBJ2-2; no clear D gene. V was cut by 3 bases and J by 0 bases, with 8 bases left in between. Germline V gene sequence: CDR1 DFQATT, CDR2 SNEGSKA (reference sequence). The length of the CDR3 is 14 residues. CDR3 residues: CSASPGTNTGELFF. The CDR3 DNA is TGCAGTGCTAGTCCCGGAACGAACACCGGGGAGCTGTTTTTT.

There are many counts of this clonotype. The J gene is TRBJ1-2, the V gene TRBV5-6, with 8 bases identical to TRBD1. Germline V gene data show CDR1 as SGHDT and CDR2 as YYEEEE. The CDR3 has 14 residues. The junction had 3 bases not matched to a gene; V was cut back by 3 bases and J by 2 bases. The CDR3: CASSSRGHNYGYTF. The CDR3 DNA sequence: TGTGCCAGCAGCTCCAGGGGGCACAACTATGGCTACACCTTC.

This chain uses TRBV6-2 or TRBV6-3 with TRBJ1-6, with D possibly being TRBD1 (5 bases). This CDR3 has 14 amino acids. The V gene lost 5 bases and the J gene lost 6 bases, with 11 bases spanning the gap. The V gene's germline CDR1 is MNHEY and CDR2 SVGEGT. CDR3 nucleotide sequence: TGTGCCAGCAGTGACCAGACAGTTAATTCACCCCTCCACTTT. Its protein product is CASSDQTVNSPLHF.

This clonotype was seen repeatedly, ten times or more. The chain recombines TRBV6-2 or TRBV6-3 with TRBJ2-1; 7 bases agree with TRBD2. This CDR3 spans 11 amino acids. CDR1 MNHEY and CDR2 SVGEGT come from the germline V gene. Losses at the gene ends were 6 bases for V and 15 bases for J; bases not matched to a gene: 8. CDR3 in amino acids: CASSSGGKLFF. The CDR3 nucleotides read TGTGCCAGCAGCTCCGGGGGGAAGCTGTTCTTC.

The V and J genes are TRBV30 and TRBJ1-5, with 7 bases lining up with TRBD1. There are 13 residues in the CDR3. Trimming took 2 bases from V and 9 from J; bases not matched to a gene: 7. In germline, CDR1 is GTSNPN, CDR2 SVGIG (reference sequence). The CDR3 DNA reads TGTGCCTGGAGTAGACAGGGTCCTGGGCCCCAGCATTTT. It encodes CAWSRQGPGPQHF.

The table lists this clonotype with many counts. The chain carries TRBV28 and TRBJ1-2; D ambiguous. The CDR3 loop spans 13 amino acids. V dropped 4 bases and J dropped 8 bases, with 14 bases sitting between them. Per the germline V gene, CDR1 is MDHEN and CDR2 is SYDVKM. CDR3 region: CASSYGSARGYTF. CDR3 sequence (DNA): TGTGCCAGCAGTTACGGGTCCGCGCGGGGCTACACCTTC.

On this clonotype: A much larger clone differs by one base, so this may be a read error. The chain combines TRBV4-1 with TRBJ2-3; D call uncertain. The germline V gene encodes CDR1 MGHRA and CDR2 YSYEKL. The CDR3 totals 17 residues. Trimming shortened V by 4 bases and J by 3 bases, and 20 bases separated the two germline ends. For the CDR3, the DNA is TGCGCCAGCAGCCCCTACCTAGTTGGGGTGGCGACAGATACGCAGTATTTT. Translating gives CASSPYLVGVATDTQYF.

This clonotype has ten or more counts. The chain couples TRBV7-8 to TRBJ1-2; D perhaps matches TRBD1 (5 bases). The CDR3 loop spans 17 amino acids. The germline gives CDR1 SGHVS, CDR2 FQNEAQ. V lost 7 bases and J lost 6, with 27 bases in between. In nucleotides, the CDR3 is TGTGCCAGCACCGTAGGGACCGGGGCACCTCGGGAGAATGGCTACACCTTC. Translating gives CASTVGTGAPRENGYTF. The variable domain in full, completed from reference TRBV7-8 and TRBJ1-2, reads GAGVSQSPRYKVAKRGQDVALRCDPISGHVSLFWYQQALGQGPEFLTYFQNEAQLDKSGLPSDRFFAERPEGSVSTLKIQRTQQEDSAVYLCASTVGTGAPRENGYTFGSGTRLTVV.

About this clonotype itself: A much larger clone differs by one base, so this may be a read error. V is TRBV7-2 and J is TRBJ2-5; D call uncertain. Germline V gives CDR1 SGHTA, CDR2 FQGNSA. CDR3 length equals 13 residues. CDR3 in DNA: TGTGCCAGCAGCTTAGTTACTCAAGGGACCCAGTACTTC. It codes for CASSLVTQGTQYF.

This clonotype was picked up many times. The genes are TRBV2 and TRBJ1-5; 8 bases agree with TRBD1. From germline, CDR1 is SNHLY and CDR2 FYNNEI. J was trimmed by 3 bases and V by 5 bases; bases with no gene match: 3. CDR3 size: 14 residues. The CDR3 nucleotides read TGTGCCAGCAGTTACAGGGGGATCAATCAGCCCCAGCATTTT. Its translation is CASSYRGINQPQHF.

This clonotype came up many times. This sequence joins TRBV12-3 or TRBV12-4 and TRBJ2-3; 9 positions match TRBD1. This CDR3 is built from 12 residues. V was clipped by 5 bases and J by 9 bases; unmatched bases: 3. The CDR3 DNA follows: TGTGCCAGCAGTCGGACAGGGGAAACGCAGTATTTT. This gives the protein CASSRTGETQYF.

For this clonotype: A far larger clone lies a single base away; this is likely a read error. This chain connects TRBV6-2 or TRBV6-3 to TRBJ2-5; D gene ambiguous. Germline V gene data show CDR1 as MNHEY and CDR2 as SVGEGT. CDR3 size: 11 residues. CDR3 amino acids: CASSPHENQYF. CDR3 sequence (DNA): TGTGCCAGCAGTCCTCACGAGAACCAGTACTTC.

This clonotype appeared many times. Here the CDR3 reads CASSDGPVQPQHF. The CDR3 DNA reads TGTGCCAGCAGCGACGGTCCAGTCCAGCCCCAGCATTTT. This chain connects TRBV6-1 to TRBJ1-5; no clear D gene. Germline V gene data show CDR1 as MNHNS and CDR2 as SASEGT. This CDR3 has 13 amino acids. Trimming stripped 6 bases from V and 7 bases from J, with 13 bases between.

Remarks on this clonotype: The junction departs from germline at one end; a sequencing error may be responsible. The chain combines TRBV6-4 with TRBJ1-1; D gene unclear. CDR3 length: 13 amino acids. Germline CDR1 MRHNA, CDR2 SNTAGT. CDR3 sequence reads: CTSSVARNTEAFF. The CDR3 nucleotides are TGTACCAGCAGTGTAGCGAGGAACACTGAAGCTTTCTTT.